These 5 T cell receptor beta chains originate from one sample sequenced in a study of cytomegalovirus exposure and HLA in healthy donors. PCR used 60 Vbeta primers and 13 Jbeta primers. The method was immunoSEQ multiplex PCR; TCRdb's version includes in-frame clones alone and lacks a portion of them. Found here are some 85,000 clones, roughly three quarters of them singletons; the top ten hold more than 3.5%. Sequenced material: PBMCs. These receptors all stem from a man aged 25 to 40 in good health and CMV-seronegative.

The chain couples TRBV29-1 to TRBJ2-1; 7 positions match TRBD2. The CDR3 runs to 14 residues. The junction had 9 bases not matched to a gene; V was cut back by 6 bases and J by 4 bases. Germline V CDR1 and CDR2: SQVTM, ANQGSEA. Here the CDR3 reads CSVRAREAYNEQFF. DNA of the CDR3: TGCAGCGTCCGTGCCCGGGAGGCTTACAATGAGCAGTTCTTC.

This rearrangement joins TRBV30 to TRBJ1-2; 7 nucleotides line up with TRBD1. Germline V lookup: CDR1 GTSNPN, CDR2 SVGIG (reference sequence). The trim removed 4 bases at V and 3 bases at J, leaving 8 bases unmatched. This CDR3 is built from 14 residues. Written as DNA, the CDR3 is TGTGCCTGGACCCCACAGGGGAATTACTATGGCTACACCTTC. Amino acid sequence: CAWTPQGNYYGYTF.

This clone was seen more than once but under ten times. The CDR3 DNA reads TGTGCCAGTAGTAGCAGGGACAGTCGGGATGGCTACACCTTC. Its protein is CASSSRDSRDGYTF. The chain carries TRBV19 and TRBJ1-2; 7 bases fit TRBD1. V lost 4 bases and J lost 6; bases outside the gene matches: 8. Germline V gene sequence: CDR1 LNHDA, CDR2 SQIVND (reference sequence). The CDR3 spans 14 residues.

This rearrangement joins TRBV19 to TRBJ2-3; 9 bases match TRBD2. CDR3 length: 16 residues. Losses at the gene ends were 3 bases for V and 4 bases for J; bases not matched to a gene: 8. The germline V gene has CDR1 LNHDA and CDR2 SQIVND (reference sequence). The CDR3 loop is CASSISLAGTSDTQYF. CDR3 DNA: TGTGCCAGTAGTATTTCCCTAGCGGGGACCTCAGATACGCAGTATTTT.

A few counts support this clone. V and J are TRBV10-3 and TRBJ2-6; TRBD1 is a possible D gene (6 bases). The CDR3 extends over 14 amino acids. V was clipped by 10 bases and J by 0 bases, with 10 bases between them. Germline assignment: CDR1 ENHRY and CDR2 SYGVKD. The CDR3 DNA follows: TGTGCCACTAGGGACACCTCTGGGGCCAACGTCCTGACTTTC. Translation: CATRDTSGANVLTF.